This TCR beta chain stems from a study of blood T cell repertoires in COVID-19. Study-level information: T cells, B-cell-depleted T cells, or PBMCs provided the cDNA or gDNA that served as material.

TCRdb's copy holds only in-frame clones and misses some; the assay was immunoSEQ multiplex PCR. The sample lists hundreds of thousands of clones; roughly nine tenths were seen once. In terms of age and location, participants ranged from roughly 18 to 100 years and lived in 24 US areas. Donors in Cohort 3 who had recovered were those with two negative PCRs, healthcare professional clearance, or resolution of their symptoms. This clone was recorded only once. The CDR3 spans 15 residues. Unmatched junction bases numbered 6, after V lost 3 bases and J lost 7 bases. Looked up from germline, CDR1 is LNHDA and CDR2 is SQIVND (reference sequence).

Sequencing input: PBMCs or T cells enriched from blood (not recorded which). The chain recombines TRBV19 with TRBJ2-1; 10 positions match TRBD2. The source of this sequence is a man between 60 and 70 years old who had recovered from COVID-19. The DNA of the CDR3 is TGTGCCAGTAGTATCGGGGCTAGCGGGAGTAATGAGCAGTTCTTC. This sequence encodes CASSIGASGSNEQFF.